Each of the 27 T cell receptor beta chains below was sequenced from the same sample in a study of radiotherapy plus CTLA-4 blockade in lung cancer. Only in-frame clones appear in the TCRdb table, and some are missing; sequencing was by immunoSEQ multiplex PCR. There are roughly 90,000 clones in the sample; about 78% occur only once, and around an eighth lies in the top ten. This material consisted of peripheral blood, taken from a patient treated with radiotherapy plus ipilimumab. The receptors originated from a human donor with non-small cell lung cancer that progressed on radiotherapy plus ipilimumab.

This chain connects TRBV18 to TRBJ2-5, with 15 bases lining up with TRBD2. The CDR3 has 17 residues. V trimming: 5 bases; J trimming: 5 bases; junction bases outside the gene matches: 9. Germline assignment: CDR1 KGHSH and CDR2 LQKENI. The CDR3 here is CASSSGLAGGPGETQYF. CDR3 DNA sequence: TGTGCCAGCTCATCTGGACTAGCGGGAGGGCCCGGGGAGACCCAGTACTTC.

The table lists this clone with a count of one. The chain combines TRBV28 with TRBJ2-2; TRBD1 might be the D (6 bases). The CDR3 has 13 residues. V lost 6 bases and J lost 7, with 12 bases in between. Germline CDR1 is MDHEN and CDR2 is SYDVKM. CDR3 amino acids: CASSRTQGGELFF. The CDR3 DNA reads as TGTGCCAGCAGCCGGACACAGGGCGGGGAGCTGTTTTTT.

This chain uses TRBV6-1 with TRBJ1-1; 9 bases agree with TRBD1. The V gene end was trimmed by 0 bases and the J gene end by 4 bases; junction bases not matched to a gene: 9. CDR3 size: 17 residues. Germline CDR1 and CDR2: MNHNS and SASEGT. This chain's CDR3 is CASSEAGQGGSSTEAFF. CDR3 bases: TGTGCCAGCAGTGAAGCGGGACAGGGAGGATCGAGCACTGAAGCTTTCTTT.

V gene TRBV28 combines with J gene TRBJ1-6; D gene uncertain. Trimming left V 4 bases short and J 9 bases short, with 7 bases between. CDR1 and CDR2 (germline): MDHEN, SYDVKM. The CDR3 sequence is 12 residues long. CDR3 in amino acids: CASSYQSSPLHF. CDR3 in DNA: TGTGCCAGCAGTTATCAAAGTTCACCCCTCCACTTT.

This clone was detected once. The J gene is TRBJ2-5, the V gene TRBV18; D gene uncertain. With 4 bases removed from V and 0 bases from J, the gap between germline ends came to 12 bases. Germline CDR1 is KGHSH and CDR2 is LQKENI. This CDR3 is 15 amino acids long. The CDR3, as DNA: TGTGCCAGCTCACTGGGCCCTTCGTACCAAGAGACCCAGTACTTC. Protein sequence: CASSLGPSYQETQYF.

The chain employs TRBV18 and TRBJ2-2; 9 bases agree with TRBD1. Germline CDR1 KGHSH, CDR2 LQKENI. The CDR3 length is 17 residues. V dropped 3 bases and J dropped 1; count of bases not matched to a gene: 6. DNA of the CDR3: TGTGCCAGCTCACCTACAGGGGGCCGACAGAACACCGGGGAGCTGTTTTTT. As protein: CASSPTGGRQNTGELFF.

This clone was found a few times. The chain has TRBV11-2 and TRBJ2-1, with TRBD2 as a possible D gene (5 bases). This CDR3 is built from 15 residues. V was shortened by 2 bases and J by 3 bases, with 11 bases between the two germline ends. Germline V gives CDR1 SGHAT, CDR2 FQNNGV. In DNA form, the CDR3 reads TGTGCCAGCAGCTTATACGGGGAACTCTACAATGAGCAGTTCTTC. Translation: CASSLYGELYNEQFF.

This chain connects TRBV5-1 to TRBJ2-7; D is unclear. Germline CDR1 is SGHRS and CDR2 is YFSETQ. V shed 0 bases and J shed 1 base, with 5 bases lying between them. This CDR3 comprises 13 residues. CDR3 sequence: CASSLDGSYEQYF. In DNA, the CDR3 is TGCGCCAGCAGCTTGGATGGATCCTACGAGCAGTACTTC. Together with reference TRBV5-1 and TRBJ2-7, the CDR3 gives the full variable domain: KAGVTQTPRYLIKTRGQQVTLSCSPISGHRSVSWYQQTPGQGLQFLFEYFSETQRNKGNFPGRFSGRQFSNSRSEMNVSTLELGDSALYLCASSLDGSYEQYFGPGTRLTVT.

This clone was detected only a few times. The J gene is TRBJ1-1, the V gene TRBV7-8; possibly TRBD1 for D (6 bases). Trimming cost V 1 base and J 5 bases, with 14 bases left between them. The CDR3 spans 15 residues. Per germline, CDR1 SGHVS and CDR2 FQNEAQ. The CDR3 DNA is TGTGCCAGCAGCTTAGGAGGGGCGGGGGCAACTGAAGCTTTCTTT. This gives the protein CASSLGGAGATEAFF.

This clone came up a few times. The chain uses TRBV15 and TRBJ2-3, with D maybe TRBD2 (5 bases). Germline V gene lookup returns CDR1 LNHNV and CDR2 YYDKDF (reference sequence). V lost 1 base to trimming and J lost 4 bases, with 12 bases between them. The CDR3 covers 15 residues. CDR3 residues: CATSRGERFSDTQYF. As DNA, the CDR3 is TGTGCCACCAGCAGAGGCGAGCGGTTTTCAGATACGCAGTATTTT.

V and J are TRBV10-3 and TRBJ2-2; D is tentatively TRBD1 or TRBD2 (7 bases each). Trimming stripped 7 bases from V and 2 bases from J, with 17 bases between. The CDR3 has 16 residues. Germline V gives CDR1 ENHRY, CDR2 SYGVKD. In DNA form, the CDR3 reads TGTGCCATCAACCCCCGACAGGGACTAAACACCGGGGAGCTGTTTTTT. Residues: CAINPRQGLNTGELFF.

The chain carries TRBV9 and TRBJ1-5, with 8 bases identical to TRBD1. The CDR3 runs to 14 residues. Germline V lookup: CDR1 SGDLS, CDR2 YYNGEE. V lost 4 bases to trimming and J lost 5 bases; unmatched junction nucleotides: 5. CDR3 amino acids: CASSPDREDQPQHF. CDR3 DNA: TGTGCCAGCAGCCCGGACAGGGAGGATCAGCCCCAGCATTTT.

V gene TRBV5-5 combines with J gene TRBJ1-2; possibly TRBD1 for D (6 bases). In germline, CDR1 is SGHKS, CDR2 YYEKEE (reference sequence). CDR3 length: 14 amino acids. The germline V and J ends were trimmed by 6 bases and 4 bases, with 16 bases remaining between them. The CDR3 is CASNSPGGGYGYTF. Here the CDR3 DNA reads TGTGCCAGCAACTCTCCCGGGGGCGGCTATGGCTACACCTTC. The entire variable domain, with the rest obtained from reference TRBV5-5 and TRBJ1-2, is as follows: DAGVTQSPTHLIKTRGQQVTLRCSPISGHKSVSWYQQVLGQGPQFIFQYYEKEERGRGNFPDRFSARQFPNYSSELNVNALLLGDSALYLCASNSPGGGYGYTFGSGTRLTVV.

This chain joins TRBV9 and TRBJ2-5; possibly TRBD2 for D (6 bases). The V and J ends lost 0 bases and 6 bases respectively, with 18 bases between them. The CDR3 totals 16 residues. Germline V gene lookup returns CDR1 SGDLS and CDR2 YYNGEE. Here the CDR3 DNA reads TGTGCCAGCAGCGTAGCCCGGACGGGACTTCTCCAGACCCAGTACTTC. Its translation: CASSVARTGLLQTQYF.

This clone was seen only once. CDR3 sequence: CASSQDLGGGRQSPNTQYF. As DNA, the CDR3 is TGTGCCAGCAGCCAAGATCTCGGGGGTGGCCGCCAATCGCCCAATACGCAGTATTTT. The chain carries TRBV4-2 and TRBJ2-3; D might be TRBD2 (6 bases). This CDR3 spans 19 amino acids. V was pared by 0 bases and J by 7 bases, with 26 bases between. CDR1 LGHNA and CDR2 YNFKEQ come from the germline V gene.

This clone was seen only a few times. The chain joins TRBV6-5 to TRBJ1-1, with a possible D match to TRBD1 (5 bases). The CDR3 consists of 14 residues. Germline V lookup: CDR1 MNHEY, CDR2 SVGAGI. V was pared by 4 bases and J by 0 bases, with 9 bases between. CDR3 sequence reads: CASSWGRMNTEAFF. As DNA, the CDR3 is TGTGCCAGCAGTTGGGGACGGATGAACACTGAAGCTTTCTTT.

This clone has just a few counts. The CDR3: CASSVLLADTQYF. The CDR3 nucleotides read TGTGCCAGCAGCGTTTTGTTAGCAGATACGCAGTATTTT. The V and J genes are TRBV7-9 and TRBJ2-3; D gene unclear. Germline lookup yields CDR1 SEHNR and CDR2 FQNEAQ (reference sequence). CDR3 length: 13 residues. V was pared by 5 bases and J by 4 bases, with 10 bases between.

This chain links TRBV2 with TRBJ2-1, with 11 bases matching TRBD2. CDR3 size: 15 residues. The V and J ends lost 1 base and 6 bases, in that order; junction bases with no gene match: 2. Germline V lookup: CDR1 SNHLY, CDR2 FYNNEI. The CDR3 here is CASSEVAGGPNEQFF. CDR3 DNA: TGTGCCAGCAGTGAAGTAGCGGGGGGGCCCAATGAGCAGTTCTTC.

This chain joins TRBV6-1 and TRBJ2-2; 12 bases are a match to TRBD2. V was pared by 3 bases and J by 4 bases, with 3 bases of the junction left unmatched. The CDR3 extends over 16 amino acids. Germline loops: CDR1 MNHNS, CDR2 SASEGT. CDR3 residues: CASSDPSGRVTGELFF. The CDR3 DNA follows: TGTGCCAGCAGTGACCCTAGCGGGAGGGTCACCGGGGAGCTGTTTTTT.

This chain links TRBV9 with TRBJ1-1; D possibly corresponds to TRBD1 (6 bases). The V gene's germline CDR1 is SGDLS and CDR2 YYNGEE. The CDR3 is 13 residues long. V was pared by 8 bases and J by 0 bases, with 11 bases between. CDR3 region: CASAGQMNTEAFF. The CDR3 DNA is TGTGCCAGTGCCGGACAGATGAACACTGAAGCTTTCTTT.

This clone was detected once. The V call is TRBV7-3, the J call TRBJ1-2, with TRBD1 identical over 8 bases. Germline V gene lookup returns CDR1 SGHTA and CDR2 FQGTGA. Unmatched junction bases numbered 15, after V lost 5 bases and J lost 4 bases. CDR3 size: 17 residues. The CDR3 nucleotides read TGTGCCAGCAGCCGACCCAAAGGACAGGGAGGGTTCTATGGCTACACCTTC. It encodes CASSRPKGQGGFYGYTF.

The CDR3 DNA follows: TGTGCCAGCAGCTTAGGGCCGGACTTAAACACTGAAGCTTTCTTT. It is translated as CASSLGPDLNTEAFF. The chain recombines TRBV27 with TRBJ1-1; no reliable D call. Trimming removed 6 bases from V and 2 bases from J, with 16 bases in between. This CDR3 contains 15 residues. Germline CDR1 reads MNHEY; CDR2 reads SMNVEV (reference sequence).

The gene calls are TRBV18 and TRBJ2-2; 7 nucleotides match TRBD2. The CDR3 has 18 amino acids. Germline CDR1 and CDR2: KGHSH and LQKENI. Losses at the gene ends were 6 bases for V and 3 bases for J; bases not matched to a gene: 16. CDR3 in DNA: TGTGCCAGCTCCCCCCTAGGTGGTGGGGGGGTGGACACCGGGGAGCTGTTTTTT. This sequence encodes CASSPLGGGGVDTGELFF.

V and J are TRBV27 and TRBJ2-3, with 7 bases that match TRBD2. Trimming at V came to 3 bases and at J to 3 bases, leaving 15 bases not matched to a gene. The V gene's germline CDR1 is MNHEY and CDR2 SMNVEV (reference sequence). The CDR3 totals 18 residues. This CDR3 reads CASSFPGPGGSLTDTQYF. In DNA, the CDR3 is TGTGCCAGCAGTTTTCCCGGGCCGGGCGGGAGTTTAACAGATACGCAGTATTTT.

This clone was detected a few times. This chain connects TRBV11-2 to TRBJ2-3; unclear D gene. This CDR3 comprises 14 residues. Trimming took off 0 bases at V and 4 bases at J, with 8 bases between the two ends. Germline V gene lookup returns CDR1 SGHAT and CDR2 FQNNGV. The CDR3 nucleotides are TGTGCCAGCAGCTTAGATCAAGGGCCAGATACGCAGTATTTT. Translation gives CASSLDQGPDTQYF.

The chain has TRBV27 and TRBJ1-5, with a weak D call TRBD1 (5 bases). V was clipped by 1 base and J by 4 bases, with 8 bases between them. CDR1 and CDR2 from the germline V gene are MNHEY and SMNVEV (reference sequence). The length of the CDR3 is 14 residues. CDR3 bases: TGTGCCAGCAGTTTATGGGGCGGGAATCAGCCCCAGCATTTT. Encoded protein: CASSLWGGNQPQHF.

This chain connects TRBV19 to TRBJ2-2, with TRBD2 matching 11 bases. The CDR3 consists of 17 residues. Germline CDR1 reads LNHDA; CDR2 reads SQIVND (reference sequence). The trim removed 3 bases at V and 5 bases at J, leaving 8 bases unmatched. The DNA of the CDR3 is TGTGCCAGTAGTATCGGACTAGCGGGTATTCGAACCGGGGAGCTGTTTTTT. Protein sequence: CASSIGLAGIRTGELFF.